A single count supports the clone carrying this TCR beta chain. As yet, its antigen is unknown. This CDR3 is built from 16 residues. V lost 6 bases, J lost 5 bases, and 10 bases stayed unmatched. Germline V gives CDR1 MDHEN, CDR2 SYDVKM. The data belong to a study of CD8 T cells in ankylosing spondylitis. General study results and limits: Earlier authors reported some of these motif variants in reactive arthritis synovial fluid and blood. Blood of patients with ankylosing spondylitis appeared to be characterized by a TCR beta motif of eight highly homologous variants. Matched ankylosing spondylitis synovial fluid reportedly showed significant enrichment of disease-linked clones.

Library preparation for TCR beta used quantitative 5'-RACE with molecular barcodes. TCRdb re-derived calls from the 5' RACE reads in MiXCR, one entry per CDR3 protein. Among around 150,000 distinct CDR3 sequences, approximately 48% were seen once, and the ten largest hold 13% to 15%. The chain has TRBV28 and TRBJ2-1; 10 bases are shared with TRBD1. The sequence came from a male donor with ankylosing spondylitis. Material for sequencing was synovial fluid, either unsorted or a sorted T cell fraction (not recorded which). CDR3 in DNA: TGTGCCAGCAGGGTCCCTGGGACAGGGGCCGACAATGAGCAGTTCTTC. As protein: CASRVPGTGADNEQFF.